One and the same sample provided the 23 T cell receptor beta chains below, sequenced in a study of T cells expressing NK-cell markers. No DNA is given; TCRdb re-called the 5' RACE reads and lists each CDR3 protein once. This specimen shows around 550,000 distinct CDR3 sequences; the ten leading clones hold approximately 4%. The specimen was blood T cells: a sorted CD56 or NKG2C T cell subset, CD4+ or CD8+ T cells, or bulk PBMC T cells (not recorded which). The receptor source for this set is a man between 18 and 35 years old in good health.

The chain has TRBV7-2 and TRBJ1-6. Germline CDR1 is SGHTA and CDR2 is FQGNSA. The CDR3 loop spans 14 amino acids. The CDR3 sequence is CASSPLQGGSPLHF.

The J gene is TRBJ2-7, the V gene TRBV12-3 or TRBV12-4. This CDR3 is 12 amino acids long. CDR3 in amino acids: CASSQQPTQQYF.

The chain combines TRBV6-5 with TRBJ1-2; TCRdb gives TRBD1 as the D gene, but with no DNA this cannot be confirmed. Germline V gene sequence: CDR1 MNHEY, CDR2 SVGAGI. This CDR3 comprises 15 residues. The CDR3 sequence: CASSNPGQINYGYTF.

This sequence joins TRBV7-9 and TRBJ2-1; the TCRdb D gene call, TRBD1, has no DNA to confirm it. Germline CDR1 is SEHNR and CDR2 is FQNEAQ (reference sequence). There are 16 residues in the CDR3. CDR3 amino acids: CASSRQSGSGANEQFF.

The chain recombines TRBV4-2 with TRBJ2-1; checking the TCRdb D call of TRBD2 is not possible without DNA. The germline V gene has CDR1 LGHNA and CDR2 YNFKEQ. The CDR3 runs to 11 residues. The chain's CDR3 is CASSLGLDQFF.

The CDR3 region is CASSQDRAERESEQFF. The chain is built from TRBV4-1 and TRBJ2-1; TCRdb's D call of TRBD2 is untestable without DNA. Per germline, CDR1 MGHRA and CDR2 YSYEKL. The CDR3 spans 16 residues.

The V and J genes are TRBV9 and TRBJ2-5; TCRdb indicates TRBD2, and absent DNA this call remains unverified. The CDR3 is 14 amino acids. Germline V CDR1 and CDR2: SGDLS, YYNGEE. The CDR3: CASSVGDSQETQYF.

This chain connects TRBV10-2 to TRBJ2-1. The CDR3 totals 17 residues. Germline-derived CDR1 and CDR2 are WSHSY and SAAADI. The CDR3 spells CASSEGGAGAPYNEQFF.

This sequence joins TRBV29-1 and TRBJ2-6; TCRdb picks TRBD1, but there is no DNA to check that call. This CDR3 is 16 amino acids long. Per the germline V gene, CDR1 is SQVTM and CDR2 is ANQGSEA. The CDR3 protein is CSVAGTGFSGANVLTF.

The chain uses TRBV4-2 and TRBJ2-1. Per the germline V gene, CDR1 is LGHNA and CDR2 is YNFKEQ. The CDR3 contains 15 residues. The CDR3 spells CASSQGRVSYNEQFF.

The gene calls are TRBV4-1 and TRBJ2-1; TCRdb picks TRBD2, but there is no DNA to check that call. Germline assignment: CDR1 MGHRA and CDR2 YSYEKL. CDR3 length: 16 amino acids. CDR3 sequence reads: CASSQDSAGGYNEQFF.

The chain couples TRBV12-3 or TRBV12-4 to TRBJ1-5; TCRdb gives TRBD1 as the D gene, but with no DNA this cannot be confirmed. The CDR3 covers 14 residues. Here the CDR3 reads CASSWGQGGKPQHF.

CDR3 amino acids: CATSDSGRISGANVLTF. The rearrangement uses TRBV24-1 and TRBJ2-6; TCRdb outputs TRBD1, but without DNA this stays unchecked. CDR3 length equals 17 residues. In germline, CDR1 is KGHDR, CDR2 SFDVKD.

The genes are TRBV27 and TRBJ2-3; TCRdb reports TRBD2, a call that lacks DNA to check it against. The CDR3 covers 16 residues. The germline CDR1 and CDR2 sequences are MNHEY and SMNVEV (reference sequence). CDR3: CASSTSGALSTDTQYF.

CDR3 region: CASSLADSYYEQYF. V gene TRBV5-5 combines with J gene TRBJ2-7; checking the TCRdb D call of TRBD1 is not possible without DNA. The CDR3 loop spans 14 amino acids. Germline V gene sequence: CDR1 SGHKS, CDR2 YYEKEE (reference sequence).

V gene TRBV5-6 combines with J gene TRBJ2-3; the TCRdb call, TRBD2, lacks DNA for checking. The length of the CDR3 is 17 residues. Germline V gene sequence: CDR1 SGHDT, CDR2 YYEEEE. This CDR3 reads CASSSIVTSGTTDTQYF.

This rearrangement joins TRBV6-1 to TRBJ2-4. Germline-derived CDR1 and CDR2 are MNHNS and SASEGT. This CDR3 has 15 amino acids. The CDR3 loop is CASSKGVVAKNIQYF.

This chain joins TRBV6-2 or TRBV6-3 and TRBJ1-5; TCRdb gives TRBD1 as the D gene, but with no DNA this cannot be confirmed. Germline CDR1 reads MNHEY; CDR2 reads SVGEGT. The CDR3 covers 12 residues. The CDR3 sequence is CASRGGNQPQHF.

The rearrangement uses TRBV4-1 and TRBJ1-1; TCRdb gives TRBD1 as the D gene, but with no DNA this cannot be confirmed. Germline V lookup: CDR1 MGHRA, CDR2 YSYEKL. The CDR3 extends over 16 amino acids. The CDR3 here is CASSQEQGARSTEAFF.

This sequence joins TRBV7-9 and TRBJ1-6. This CDR3 comprises 17 residues. Germline lookup yields CDR1 SEHNR and CDR2 FQNEAQ (reference sequence). CDR3: CASSLPSGSSYNSPLHF. Complete variable domain (other parts from reference TRBV7-9 and TRBJ1-6): DTGVSQNPRHKITKRGQNVTFRCDPISEHNRLYWYRQTLGQGPEFLTYFQNEAQLEKSRLLSDRFSAERPKGSFSTLEIQRTEQGDSAMYLCASSLPSGSSYNSPLHFGNGTRLTVT.

The chain employs TRBV12-3 or TRBV12-4 and TRBJ2-1; as DNA is missing, the TRBD2 call by TCRdb cannot be tested. The CDR3 is made up of 15 amino acids. The CDR3 loop is CATPGGSGSPDEQFF.

The rearrangement joins TRBV11-3 to TRBJ1-1; lacking DNA, the TRBD1 call made by TCRdb goes unchecked. The germline V gene encodes CDR1 SGHNT and CDR2 YENEEA. The CDR3 has 15 amino acids. The CDR3 here is CASSLDGTEFTEAFF. The entire variable domain, with the rest obtained from reference TRBV11-3 and TRBJ1-1, is as follows: EAGVVQSPRYKIIEKKQPVAFWCNPISGHNTLYWYLQNLGQGPELLIRYENEEAVDDSQLPKDRFSAERLKGVDSTLKIQPAELGDSAVYLCASSLDGTEFTEAFFGQGTRLTVV.

The rearrangement uses TRBV10-3 and TRBJ2-1; TCRdb returns TRBD2, unconfirmable since there is no DNA. Germline V lookup: CDR1 ENHRY, CDR2 SYGVKD. CDR3 length: 19 amino acids. CDR3 residues: CAISAGTSGGRSSYNEQFF.